This entry describes one T cell receptor beta chain. Its antigen is as yet unknown. This entry comes from a study of graft-versus-host responses after intestinal transplantation. About the research overall: Recipients got multivisceral, liver-intestinal, or isolated intestinal transplants. Whole-study findings and limits: Recipient bone marrow held GvH clones, some seen earlier in ileum or blood.

Only in-frame clones appear in the TCRdb table, and some are missing; sequencing was by immunoSEQ multiplex PCR. The sample gives about 110,000 clones, 93% of which show up once; 0.45% to 0.65% is in the top ten. The sample was unstimulated CD8+ T cells sorted from spleen or lymph node cells, taken before intestinal transplant. The clonotype originates from a human donor who received an intestinal transplant.

CDR3 in DNA: TGTGCCAGCAGCCAAGATGGTAGCGGGGGCACCGGGGAGCTGTTTTTT. Residues: CASSQDGSGGTGELFF. This rearrangement joins TRBV4-2 to TRBJ2-2, with 9 positions matching TRBD2. The CDR3 is 16 residues long. Germline V gene sequence: CDR1 LGHNA, CDR2 YNFKEQ. Unmatched junction bases numbered 3, after V lost 0 bases and J lost 4 bases.